This T cell receptor beta chain was recorded in a study of long-term antiretroviral therapy in people with HIV. Findings and limits, study-wide: Blood specimens, gathered between the mid-2000s and the late 2010s, were possibly obtained under older ART regimens. Despite increasing after ART, diversity remained lower than that of transplant donor controls.

Worth noting for this clone: Its antigen is undetermined.

It was version v3.0 of the immunoSEQ assay that was run at survey level. The repertoire was sequenced with immunoSEQ multiplex PCR; TCRdb's copy has only in-frame clones and lacks some. The profile shows some 47,000 clones, roughly 96% of them singletons. CDR1 and CDR2 (germline): KGHSH, LQKENI. Trimming cost V 0 bases and J 4 bases, with 12 bases left between them. This CDR3 has 15 amino acids. The clonotype was recovered from a woman aged 45-60 years with HIV. This specimen consisted of unsorted PBMCs, obtained 3.7 years after starting antiretroviral therapy. The rearrangement joins TRBV18 to TRBJ1-1; no firm D call. The DNA for the CDR3 is TGTGCCAGCTCACCACCTGAGGGAGGAGTCACTGAAGCTTTCTTT. Amino acid sequence: CASSPPEGGVTEAFF. Full variable domain (missing parts from reference TRBV18 and TRBJ1-1): NAGVMQNPRHLVRRRGQEARLRCSPMKGHSHVYWYRQLPEEGLKFMVYLQKENIIDESGMPKERFSAEFPKEGPSILRIQQVVRGDSAAYFCASSPPEGGVTEAFFGQGTRLTVV.